This TCR beta chain was identified during a study of blood T cells in healthy people across ages. General study points: Long-lived donors exceeded aged donors in naive CD4+ cells and diversity.

For this clonotype: What it binds is not known.

The CDR3 is made up of 18 amino acids. Trimming took off 1 base at V and 0 bases at J, with 16 bases between the two ends. The germline gives CDR1 MGHRA, CDR2 YSYEKL. Combining a sample-barcoded 5' primer with a J-beta primer mix, a second PCR ran for roughly 6 to 12 cycles. A single record per CDR3 protein comes from TCRdb applying MiXCR to the 5' RACE reads. This table holds fewer than 2 million distinct CDR3 sequences, more than 35% found once. The origin of this receptor is a human donor in good health. The sample was blood. J is TRBJ1-3 and V is TRBV4-1, with TRBD1 as a possible D gene (5 bases). Written as DNA, the CDR3 is TGCGCCAGCAGCCAAGGGGTAGGGGTTGAGTACTCTGGAAACACCATATATTTT. As protein: CASSQGVGVEYSGNTIYF.